This passage covers 13 T cell receptor beta chains from one sample sequenced in a study of T cell responses to AZD1222 COVID-19 vaccine. The protocol was immunoSEQ multiplex PCR, while the TCRdb copy is restricted to in-frame clones and leaves out a portion. The sample records about 60,000 clones, 90% to 95% being singletons. The source was peripheral blood, collected 28 days after the second dose of the MenACWY control vaccine. The receptor set was obtained from an adult who received the MenACWY meningococcal vaccine as a control.

V and J are TRBV6-5 and TRBJ2-1; 7 nucleotides match TRBD2. Germline V lookup: CDR1 MNHEY, CDR2 SVGAGI. J gave up 3 bases and V 8 bases, and 1 base lay outside the gene matches. The CDR3 covers 12 residues. The CDR3 DNA reads as TGTGCCAGCGGGGGGGACTACAATGAGCAGTTCTTC. Translating it yields CASGGDYNEQFF.

The chain carries TRBV28 and TRBJ1-4; D is unresolved. The CDR3 is made up of 12 amino acids. V gave up 3 bases and J gave up 7 bases, with 6 bases separating them. The germline gives CDR1 MDHEN, CDR2 SYDVKM. The CDR3 spells CASSLETEKLFF. In nucleotides, the CDR3 is TGTGCCAGCAGTTTGGAGACTGAAAAACTGTTTTTT.

This clone appeared a few times. The chain uses TRBV28 and TRBJ1-5, with 8 bases that match TRBD1. CDR1 is MDHEN, CDR2 SYDVKM, per germline. V shed 3 bases and J 7 bases; nucleotides not matched to a gene: 8. The CDR3 is 15 amino acids. As DNA, the CDR3 is TGTGCCAGCAGTTTTACGGCAGGGGGCGACCAGCCCCAGCATTTT. This translates into CASSFTAGGDQPQHF.

This chain links TRBV11-3 with TRBJ2-4; D may be TRBD1 (5 bases). Germline V gives CDR1 SGHNT, CDR2 YENEEA. The ends were cut back, 5 bases at V and 2 bases at J, with 16 bases in the middle. The CDR3 covers 16 residues. CDR3 amino acids: CASSPGLGLTKNIQYF. Here the CDR3 DNA reads TGTGCCAGCAGCCCAGGGCTAGGTCTAACCAAAAACATTCAGTACTTC.

V usage is TRBV19 and J usage is TRBJ1-2; the D gene is possibly TRBD1 (5 bases). The CDR3 length is 14 residues. Germline loops: CDR1 LNHDA, CDR2 SQIVND (reference sequence). V dropped 10 bases and J dropped 8 bases, with 23 bases sitting between them. The DNA of the CDR3 is TGTGCCACAACCAATCCGGGGACGACGGAGGGCTACACCTTC. Translation gives CATTNPGTTEGYTF.

The CDR3 here is CASSPTSSYNEQFF. CDR3 sequence (DNA): TGTGCCAGCAGCCCCACCTCGTCCTACAATGAGCAGTTCTTC. V gene TRBV5-4 combines with J gene TRBJ2-1, with D uncertain. V dropped 4 bases and J dropped 1 base, with 9 bases sitting between them. The CDR3 has 14 amino acids. The V gene's germline CDR1 is SGHNT and CDR2 YYREEE (reference sequence).

This clone has more than one count but fewer than ten. V is TRBV10-3 and J is TRBJ2-7, with D possibly being TRBD1 (7 bases). Trimming took off 0 bases at V and 3 bases at J, with 12 bases between the two ends. The CDR3 sequence is 15 residues long. Germline values: CDR1 ENHRY, CDR2 SYGVKD. In DNA, the CDR3 is TGTGCCATCAGTGAGTCACCCAGGGGGGACTACGAGCAGTACTTC. This translates into CAISESPRGDYEQYF.

A few counts support this clone. V is TRBV7-9 and J is TRBJ2-7, with D uncertain. Trimming took off 1 base at V and 5 bases at J, with 12 bases between the two ends. CDR3 length: 14 amino acids. Looked up from germline, CDR1 is SEHNR and CDR2 is FQNEAQ (reference sequence). For the CDR3, the DNA is TGTGCCAGCAGCTTAGTAAGGGAATCCCACGAGCAGTACTTC. It encodes CASSLVRESHEQYF.

This clone was observed a few times. The rearrangement uses TRBV27 and TRBJ2-7, with 12 positions matching TRBD2. CDR3 length: 14 amino acids. CDR1 MNHEY and CDR2 SMNVEV come from the germline V gene (reference sequence). V lost 6 bases, J lost 2 bases, and 2 bases stayed unmatched. The CDR3 nucleotides are TGTGCCAGCAGGCGACTAGCGGGAGCCTACGAGCAGTACTTC. Its protein product is CASRRLAGAYEQYF.

V usage is TRBV6-5 and J usage is TRBJ2-7; 9 bases line up with TRBD1. CDR1 and CDR2 (germline): MNHEY, SVGAGI. CDR3 size: 13 residues. V shed 5 bases, J shed 5 bases, and the junction held 4 bases outside the gene matches. The chain's CDR3 is CASSQWTGDEQYF. As DNA, the CDR3 is TGTGCCAGCAGTCAATGGACAGGGGACGAGCAGTACTTC.

CDR3 sequence: CASSRAHEQFF. In nucleotides, the CDR3 is TGTGCCAGCAGTCGGGCTCACGAGCAGTTCTTC. This chain links TRBV6-5 with TRBJ2-1, with D hard to call. There are 11 residues in the CDR3. CDR1 and CDR2 from the germline V gene are MNHEY and SVGAGI. Trimming cost V 5 bases and J 10 bases, with 9 bases left between them.

Here the CDR3 DNA reads TGTGCCAGCAGTTCCCCGGGACAAGACTTTGGCTCCTATAATTCACCCCTCCACTTT. Translating it yields CASSSPGQDFGSYNSPLHF. The chain combines TRBV28 with TRBJ1-6; a weak D match, TRBD1 (6 bases). Trimming cost V 4 bases and J 0 bases, with 19 bases left between them. The V gene's germline CDR1 is MDHEN and CDR2 SYDVKM. This CDR3 region has 19 residues.

V gene TRBV20-1 combines with J gene TRBJ2-2; 7 bases fit TRBD2. CDR3 length: 15 residues. Germline V gene data show CDR1 as DFQATT and CDR2 as SNEGSKA (reference sequence). V lost 3 bases and J lost 4; bases outside the gene matches: 8. The CDR3, as DNA: TGCAGTGCTAGTAGAGAGGGAGGGGCCACCGGGGAGCTGTTTTTT. Its translation is CSASREGGATGELFF.